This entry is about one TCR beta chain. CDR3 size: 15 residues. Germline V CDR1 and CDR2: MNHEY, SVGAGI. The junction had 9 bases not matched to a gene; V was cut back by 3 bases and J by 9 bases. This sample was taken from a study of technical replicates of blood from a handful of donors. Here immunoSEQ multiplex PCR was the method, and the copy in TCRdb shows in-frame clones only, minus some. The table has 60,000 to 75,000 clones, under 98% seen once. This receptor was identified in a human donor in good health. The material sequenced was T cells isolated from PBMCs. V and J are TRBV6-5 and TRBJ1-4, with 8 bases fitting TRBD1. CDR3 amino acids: CASSYSGTGVKKLFF. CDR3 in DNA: TGTGCCAGCAGTTATTCCGGGACAGGAGTAAAAAAACTGTTTTTT.